This passage covers 3 T cell receptor beta chains from one sample sequenced in a study of blood T cell repertoires in COVID-19. Libraries were prepared by immunoSEQ multiplex PCR; TCRdb keeps only in-frame clonotypes and omits some of them. Of about 180,000 clones in the sample, more than 65% were seen once. Sequenced input: PBMCs or T cells enriched from blood (not recorded which). Source of these receptors: a man aged 45-65 years who had recovered from COVID-19.

The chain is built from TRBV5-1 and TRBJ2-2; a weak D match, TRBD1 (6 bases). Germline CDR1 reads SGHRS; CDR2 reads YFSETQ. Trimming pared 1 base from V and 2 bases from J, leaving 12 bases between. The CDR3 covers 16 residues. CDR3 nucleotides: TGCGCCAGCAGCTTGTTACAACAGGGCAACACCGGGGAGCTGTTTTTT. Its translation is CASSLLQQGNTGELFF.

This chain links TRBV11-2 with TRBJ2-2; D is unclear. This CDR3 is built from 16 residues. Germline values: CDR1 SGHAT, CDR2 FQNNGV. V lost 1 base and J lost 1, with 10 bases in between. Written as DNA, the CDR3 is TGTGCCAGCAGCTTAGGACTTATATTGAACACCGGGGAGCTGTTTTTT. This encodes CASSLGLILNTGELFF. The complete variable domain, with remaining parts taken from reference TRBV11-2 and TRBJ2-2, reads EAGVAQSPRYKIIEKRQSVAFWCNPISGHATLYWYQQILGQGPKLLIQFQNNGVVDDSQLPKDRFSAERLKGVDSTLKIQPAKLEDSAVYLCASSLGLILNTGELFFGEGSRLTVL.

This rearrangement joins TRBV2 to TRBJ1-1; TRBD1 matches at 9 bases. The CDR3 runs to 15 residues. Germline-derived CDR1 and CDR2 are SNHLY and FYNNEI. Losses at the gene ends were 6 bases for V and 1 base for J; bases not matched to a gene: 6. As DNA, the CDR3 is TGTGCCAGCAGCGAAACAGGGGGCCGGAACACTGAAGCTTTCTTT. Translation gives CASSETGGRNTEAFF. Looking up the rest from reference TRBV2 and TRBJ1-1 gives the full variable domain: EPEVTQTPSHQVTQMGQEVILRCVPISNHLYFYWYRQILGQKVEFLVSFYNNEISEKSEIFDDQFSVERPDGSNFTLKIRSTKLEDSAMYFCASSETGGRNTEAFFGQGTRLTVV.